Presented here are 17 T cell receptor beta chains from one specimen sequenced in a study of blood T cell repertoires in COVID-19. Libraries were prepared by immunoSEQ multiplex PCR; TCRdb keeps only in-frame clonotypes and omits some of them. This table has around 50,000 clones, under 95% appearing once. Sequences were obtained from peripheral blood. The receptors here all came from a man between 65 and 80 years old with active COVID-19.

This chain uses TRBV12-3 or TRBV12-4 with TRBJ1-1, with D possibly matching TRBD1 (5 bases). Trimming left V 7 bases short and J 1 base short, with 10 bases between. The CDR3 is made up of 13 amino acids. CDR3 sequence: CASIKDTNTEAFF. DNA of the CDR3: TGTGCCAGCATTAAGGACACGAACACTGAAGCTTTCTTT.

The chain recombines TRBV19 with TRBJ2-2; a possible D gene is TRBD1 (6 bases). The germline V and J ends were trimmed by 2 bases and 3 bases, with 13 bases remaining between them. This CDR3 has 16 residues. Germline assignment: CDR1 LNHDA and CDR2 SQIVND (reference sequence). This chain's CDR3 is CASSIRFGTHTGELFF. For the CDR3, the DNA is TGTGCCAGTAGTATACGCTTCGGGACACACACCGGGGAGCTGTTTTTT.

For the CDR3, the DNA is TGCGCCAGCAGCTTGGAGGTGGGAGGATTCAGCTCCTACGAGCAGTACTTC. It encodes CASSLEVGGFSSYEQYF. The V call is TRBV5-1, the J call TRBJ2-7; tentative D call: TRBD2 (6 bases). V lost 0 bases, J lost 0 bases, and 16 bases lay in between. Germline loops: CDR1 SGHRS, CDR2 YFSETQ. The CDR3 is 17 residues long.

The rearrangement links TRBV9 to TRBJ1-2; TRBD1 aligns across 8 bases. CDR3 length: 13 amino acids. V was pared by 2 bases and J by 4 bases, with 1 base of the junction left unmatched. Germline V lookup: CDR1 SGDLS, CDR2 YYNGEE. The CDR3 protein is CASSVDRGYGYTF. DNA of the CDR3: TGTGCCAGCAGCGTTGACAGGGGCTATGGCTACACCTTC.

The sample holds a few counts of this clone. In DNA, the CDR3 is TGTGCCACCAGCACCCTTAAGGACAGTTTCAATCAGCCCCAGCATTTT. Protein sequence: CATSTLKDSFNQPQHF. V usage is TRBV15 and J usage is TRBJ1-5; perhaps TRBD1 as D (6 bases). The CDR3 is made up of 16 amino acids. V was trimmed by 4 bases and J by 3 bases, leaving 16 bases between them. CDR1 is LNHNV and CDR2 is YYDKDF in the germline V gene (reference sequence).

The chain couples TRBV5-1 to TRBJ2-1, with D perhaps matching TRBD1 (5 bases). There are 15 residues in the CDR3. CDR1 is SGHRS, CDR2 YFSETQ, per germline. Trimming stripped 0 bases from V and 0 bases from J, with 7 bases between. CDR3 protein: CASSLVGDSYNEQFF. Here the CDR3 DNA reads TGCGCCAGCAGCTTGGTAGGGGACTCCTACAATGAGCAGTTCTTC.

CDR3 sequence reads: CASSLAAGPYGYTF. The DNA of the CDR3 is TGTGCCAGCAGCTTAGCCGCAGGGCCCTATGGCTACACCTTC. This rearrangement joins TRBV7-2 to TRBJ1-2, with D maybe TRBD1 (5 bases). V was trimmed by 0 bases and J by 4 bases, leaving 9 bases between them. In germline, CDR1 is SGHTA, CDR2 FQGNSA. The CDR3 extends over 14 amino acids.

This chain connects TRBV6-5 to TRBJ2-1; 10 bases align to TRBD2. Germline V gene data show CDR1 as MNHEY and CDR2 as SVGAGI. The CDR3 contains 15 residues. Trimming removed 5 bases from V and 0 bases from J; junction bases left unmatched: 1. CDR3 DNA sequence: TGTGCCAGCAGTAGCGGGGGGGCCTCCTACAATGAGCAGTTCTTC. Its translation is CASSSGGASYNEQFF.

The rearrangement joins TRBV27 to TRBJ1-5; 10 bases are a match to TRBD1. CDR1 MNHEY and CDR2 SMNVEV come from the germline V gene (reference sequence). CDR3 length equals 16 residues. Trimming at V came to 5 bases and at J to 3 bases, leaving 7 bases not matched to a gene. CDR3 sequence (DNA): TGTGCCAGCAGTCCGTGGGGGACAGGGGTCAATCAGCCCCAGCATTTT. Its translation is CASSPWGTGVNQPQHF.

This sequence joins TRBV7-2 and TRBJ2-5; 10 nucleotides line up with TRBD1. The germline gives CDR1 SGHTA, CDR2 FQGNSA. This CDR3 comprises 18 residues. V shed 4 bases, J shed 0 bases, and the junction held 11 bases outside the gene matches. CDR3 coding DNA: TGTGCCAGCAGCTCCAGACAGGGGGCAGTTTCGTACCAAGAGACCCAGTACTTC. Its protein product is CASSSRQGAVSYQETQYF.

This clone was detected only a few times. This rearrangement joins TRBV6-6 to TRBJ1-5, with D perhaps TRBD1 (5 bases). Trimming took off 7 bases at V and 0 bases at J, with 10 bases between the two ends. Germline V gene sequence: CDR1 MNHNY, CDR2 SVGAGI (reference sequence). The CDR3 length is 14 residues. The CDR3 region has the DNA TGTGCCAGCATCAGGGATGCTAGCAATCAGCCCCAGCATTTT. Encoded protein: CASIRDASNQPQHF.

The CDR3 region has the DNA TGTGCCAGCACCTTTAAAATAGGGGTTGCTGAAGCTTTCTTT. Protein sequence: CASTFKIGVAEAFF. The rearrangement joins TRBV7-2 to TRBJ1-1; possibly TRBD1 for D (5 bases). The CDR3 length is 14 residues. Germline CDR1 is SGHTA and CDR2 is FQGNSA. V dropped 7 bases and J dropped 6 bases, with 18 bases sitting between them.

This chain uses TRBV7-8 with TRBJ2-1; TRBD2 matches at 8 bases. The length of the CDR3 is 15 residues. Germline trimming cut 5 bases from V and 3 bases from J; bases unmatched to any gene: 6. Germline loops: CDR1 SGHVS, CDR2 FQNEAQ. The DNA for the CDR3 is TGTGCCAGCAGCCAGGCGGCGGGGGGCTACAATGAGCAGTTCTTC. This sequence encodes CASSQAAGGYNEQFF.

This sequence joins TRBV4-1 and TRBJ2-1; tentative D call: TRBD1 (6 bases). V lost 6 bases and J lost 6, with 12 bases in between. The CDR3 extends over 13 amino acids. Germline V gene sequence: CDR1 MGHRA, CDR2 YSYEKL. CDR3 region: CASSGGGPNEQFF. CDR3 DNA: TGCGCCAGCAGTGGGGGCGGACCCAATGAGCAGTTCTTC.

J is TRBJ2-7 and V is TRBV28; the D is unclear. The CDR3 consists of 14 residues. Germline-derived CDR1 and CDR2 are MDHEN and SYDVKM. Trimming removed 7 bases at V and 0 bases at J, with 13 bases between. The DNA for the CDR3 is TGTGCCAGCACCCAGCCAGGTCTCTCCTACGAGCAGTACTTC. This sequence encodes CASTQPGLSYEQYF.

The chain couples TRBV10-1 to TRBJ1-6; a weak D match, TRBD1 (5 bases). This CDR3 is 14 amino acids long. V lost 4 bases, J lost 7 bases, and 11 bases lay in between. Germline V gene lookup returns CDR1 WNHNN and CDR2 SYGVQD (reference sequence). For the CDR3, the DNA is TGCGCCAGCAGTGCGGCAGGGAGGAATTCACCCCTCCACTTT. This encodes CASSAAGRNSPLHF.

This chain connects TRBV27 to TRBJ2-2, with TRBD1 matching over 10 bases. The CDR3 spans 16 residues. From germline, CDR1 is MNHEY and CDR2 SMNVEV (reference sequence). Trimming took 5 bases from V and 3 from J; bases not matched to a gene: 6. In DNA, the CDR3 is TGTGCCAGCAGTCGGGGGACAGGGGCGTACACCGGGGAGCTGTTTTTT. This translates into CASSRGTGAYTGELFF.